Given below is one T cell receptor beta chain in context. This entry is derived from a study of blood T cell repertoires in COVID-19. Study-wide background: Nucleic acid was either cDNA or gDNA, and it came from T cells, B-cell-depleted T cells, or PBMCs.

Source study methods: It was from reference gene primer amplification that nucleated cell counts were estimated. Method: immunoSEQ multiplex PCR; TCRdb's copy keeps in-frame clones and lacks some. Clone size and the V and J calls come from that table; the DNA yielded D and trimming. The sample includes a few hundred thousand clones, 87% seen only once; the top ten take 8% to 9%. Participants spanned ages about 18 to 95 years and resided in roughly 26 US areas. Recovered participants had two consecutive negative NP/OP PCR tests, healthcare professional clearance, or symptom resolution. Germline assignment: CDR1 MNHNY and CDR2 SVGAGI (reference sequence). CDR3 length: 12 residues. The trim removed 8 bases at V and 2 bases at J, leaving 1 base unmatched.

The chain has TRBV6-6 and TRBJ1-2; 8 bases fit TRBD1. Sequencing input: PBMCs or T cells enriched from blood (not recorded which). The TCR was taken from a young woman who had recovered from COVID-19. As DNA, the CDR3 is TGTGCCAGCGGGGACAGGAACTATGGCTACACCTTC. It translates to CASGDRNYGYTF.